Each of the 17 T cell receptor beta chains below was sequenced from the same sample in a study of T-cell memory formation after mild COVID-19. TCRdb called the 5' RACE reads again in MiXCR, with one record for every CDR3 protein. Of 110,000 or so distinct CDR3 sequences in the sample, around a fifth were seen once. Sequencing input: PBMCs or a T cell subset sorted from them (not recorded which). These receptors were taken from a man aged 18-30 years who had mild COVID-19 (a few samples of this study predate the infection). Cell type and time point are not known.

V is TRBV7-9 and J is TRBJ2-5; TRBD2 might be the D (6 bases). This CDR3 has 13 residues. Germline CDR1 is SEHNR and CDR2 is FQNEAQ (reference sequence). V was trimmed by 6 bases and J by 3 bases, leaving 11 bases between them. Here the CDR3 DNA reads TGTGCCAGCAGGGACTACACCGAAGAGACCCAGTACTTC. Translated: CASRDYTEETQYF. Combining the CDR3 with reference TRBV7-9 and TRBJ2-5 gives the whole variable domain DTGVSQNPRHKITKRGQNVTFRCDPISEHNRLYWYRQTLGQGPEFLTYFQNEAQLEKSRLLSDRFSAERPKGSFSTLEIQRTEQGDSAMYLCASRDYTEETQYFGPGTRLLVL.

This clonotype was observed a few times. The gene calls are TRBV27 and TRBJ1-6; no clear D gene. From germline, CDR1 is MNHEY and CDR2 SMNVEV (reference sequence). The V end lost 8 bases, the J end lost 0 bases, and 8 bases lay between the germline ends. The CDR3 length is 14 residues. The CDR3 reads CASGYPSYNSPLHF. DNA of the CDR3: TGTGCCAGCGGGTACCCCTCCTATAATTCACCCCTCCACTTT.

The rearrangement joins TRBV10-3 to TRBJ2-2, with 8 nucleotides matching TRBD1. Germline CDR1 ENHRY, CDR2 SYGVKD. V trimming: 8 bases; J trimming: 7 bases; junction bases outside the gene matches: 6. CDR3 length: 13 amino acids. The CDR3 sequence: CAIPDRENGELFF. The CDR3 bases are TGTGCCATCCCGGACAGGGAAAACGGGGAGCTGTTTTTT.

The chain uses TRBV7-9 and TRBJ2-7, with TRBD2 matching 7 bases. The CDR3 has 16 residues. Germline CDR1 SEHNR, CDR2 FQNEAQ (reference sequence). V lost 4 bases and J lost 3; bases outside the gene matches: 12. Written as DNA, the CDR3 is TGTGCCAGCAGCTCCGGACGAGGACTAGTCATCTACGAGCAGTACTTC. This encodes CASSSGRGLVIYEQYF.

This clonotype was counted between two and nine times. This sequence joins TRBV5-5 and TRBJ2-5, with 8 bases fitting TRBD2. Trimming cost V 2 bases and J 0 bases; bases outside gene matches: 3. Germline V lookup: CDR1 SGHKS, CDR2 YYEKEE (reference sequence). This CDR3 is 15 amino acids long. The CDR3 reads CASSFSGGNQETQYF. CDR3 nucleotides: TGTGCCAGCAGCTTCAGCGGGGGCAACCAAGAGACCCAGTACTTC.

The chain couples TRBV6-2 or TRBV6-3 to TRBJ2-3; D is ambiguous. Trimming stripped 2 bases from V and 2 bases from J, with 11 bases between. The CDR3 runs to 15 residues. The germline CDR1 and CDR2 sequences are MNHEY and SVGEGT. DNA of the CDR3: TGTGCCAGCAGTTACATGGGGATACCCACAGATACGCAGTATTTT. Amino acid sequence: CASSYMGIPTDTQYF.

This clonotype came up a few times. CDR3 residues: CASSTGRRETQYF. The CDR3 DNA is TGTGCCAGCTCGACAGGGCGCCGAGAGACCCAGTACTTC. The rearrangement links TRBV7-9 to TRBJ2-5; 7 bases are a match to TRBD1. CDR1 and CDR2 (germline): SEHNR, FQNEAQ (reference sequence). This CDR3 comprises 13 residues. J was trimmed by 4 bases and V by 8 bases; bases with no gene match: 7.

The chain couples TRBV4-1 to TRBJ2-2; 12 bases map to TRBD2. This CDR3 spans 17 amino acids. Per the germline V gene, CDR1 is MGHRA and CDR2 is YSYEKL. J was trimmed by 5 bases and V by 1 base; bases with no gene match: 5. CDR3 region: CASSQGRLAGVTGELFF. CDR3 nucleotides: TGCGCCAGCAGCCAAGGAAGACTAGCGGGGGTAACCGGGGAGCTGTTTTTT.

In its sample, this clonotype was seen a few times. DNA of the CDR3: TGCAGCGCAGGGGCCCGGCAAAACAATGAGCAGTTCTTC. It is translated as CSAGARQNNEQFF. The rearrangement links TRBV29-1 to TRBJ2-1; a weak D match, TRBD1 (6 bases). Between the trimmed V and J ends, which lost 7 bases and 5 bases, there was a span of 15 bases. This CDR3 has 13 amino acids. Germline CDR1 is SQVTM and CDR2 is ANQGSEA.

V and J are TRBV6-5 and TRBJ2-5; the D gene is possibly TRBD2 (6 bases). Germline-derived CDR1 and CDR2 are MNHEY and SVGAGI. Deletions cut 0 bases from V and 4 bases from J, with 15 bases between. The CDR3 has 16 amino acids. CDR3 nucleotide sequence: TGTGCCAGCAGTTACTCGCCAGGGAGGAAAGGAGAGACCCAGTACTTC. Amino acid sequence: CASSYSPGRKGETQYF.

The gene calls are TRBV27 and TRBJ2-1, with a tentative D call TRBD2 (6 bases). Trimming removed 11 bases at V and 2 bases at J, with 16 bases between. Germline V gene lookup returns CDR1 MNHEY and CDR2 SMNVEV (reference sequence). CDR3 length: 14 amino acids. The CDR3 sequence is CASSAGTAYNEQFF. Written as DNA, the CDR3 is TGTGCCTCCTCGGCGGGGACTGCCTACAATGAGCAGTTCTTC.

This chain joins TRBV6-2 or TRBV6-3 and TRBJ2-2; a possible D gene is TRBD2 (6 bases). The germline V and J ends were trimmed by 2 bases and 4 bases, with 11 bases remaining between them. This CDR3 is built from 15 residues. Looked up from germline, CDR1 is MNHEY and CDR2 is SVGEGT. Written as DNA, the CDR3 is TGTGCCAGCAGTTACAGGGGACTCCCCACCGGGGAGCTGTTTTTT. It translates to CASSYRGLPTGELFF.

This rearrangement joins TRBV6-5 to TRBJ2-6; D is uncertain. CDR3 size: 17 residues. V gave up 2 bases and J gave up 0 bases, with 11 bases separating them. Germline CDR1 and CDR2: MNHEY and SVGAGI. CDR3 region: CASSYGSGPSGANVLTF. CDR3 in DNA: TGTGCCAGCAGTTACGGGTCAGGTCCCTCTGGGGCCAACGTCCTGACTTTC.

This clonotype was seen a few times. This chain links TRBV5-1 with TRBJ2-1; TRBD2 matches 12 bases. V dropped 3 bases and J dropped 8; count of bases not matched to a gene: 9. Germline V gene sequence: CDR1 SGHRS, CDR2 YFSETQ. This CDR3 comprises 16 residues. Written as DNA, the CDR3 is TGCGCCAGCAGCTCCCCTAGCGGGGGGGCCTATCATGAGCAGTTCTTC. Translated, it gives CASSSPSGGAYHEQFF.

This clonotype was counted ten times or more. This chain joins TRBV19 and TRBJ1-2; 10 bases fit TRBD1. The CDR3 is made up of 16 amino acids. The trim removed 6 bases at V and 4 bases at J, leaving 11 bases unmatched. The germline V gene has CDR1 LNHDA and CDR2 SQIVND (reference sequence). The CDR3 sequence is CASSRQGAIGSYGYTF. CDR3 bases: TGTGCCAGTAGCCGACAGGGGGCAATTGGAAGCTATGGCTACACCTTC.

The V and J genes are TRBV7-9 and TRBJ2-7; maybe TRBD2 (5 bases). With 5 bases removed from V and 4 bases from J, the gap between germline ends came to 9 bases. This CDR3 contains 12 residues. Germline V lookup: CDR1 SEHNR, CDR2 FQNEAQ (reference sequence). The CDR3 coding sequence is TGTGCCAGCAGCCAAGGGAGATACGAGCAGTACGTC. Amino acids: CASSQGRYEQYV.

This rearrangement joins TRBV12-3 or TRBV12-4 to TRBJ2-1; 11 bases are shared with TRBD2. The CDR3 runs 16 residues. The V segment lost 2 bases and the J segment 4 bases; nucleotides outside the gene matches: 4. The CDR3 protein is CASSLRTSGLYNEQFF. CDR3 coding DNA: TGTGCCAGCAGTTTAAGGACTAGCGGGCTTTACAATGAGCAGTTCTTC.